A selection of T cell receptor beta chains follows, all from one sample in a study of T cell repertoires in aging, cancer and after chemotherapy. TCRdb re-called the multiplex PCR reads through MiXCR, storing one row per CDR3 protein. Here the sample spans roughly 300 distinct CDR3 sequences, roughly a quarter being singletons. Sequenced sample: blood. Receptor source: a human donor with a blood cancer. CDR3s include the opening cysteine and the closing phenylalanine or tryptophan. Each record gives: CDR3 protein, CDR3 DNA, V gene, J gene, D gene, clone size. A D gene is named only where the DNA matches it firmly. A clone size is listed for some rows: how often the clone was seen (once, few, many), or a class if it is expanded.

CSVDGTGRIYNEQFF	TGCAGCGTTGACGGGACAGGGAGGATATACAATGAGCAGTTCTTC	TRBV29-1	TRBJ2-1	TRBD1	large
CASSDRSLYGYTF	TGTGCCAGCAGTGACAGGTCTCTCTATGGCTACACCTTC	TRBV28	TRBJ1-2	NA	medium-sized
CASSFSRQGADTEAFF	TGTGCCAGCAGCTTTTCCCGACAGGGGGCGGACACTGAAGCTTTCTTT	TRBV7-9	TRBJ1-1	TRBD1	NA
CASSPGPGQGGKNIQYF	TGTGCCAGCAGTCCGGGCCCCGGACAGGGCGGCAAAAACATTCAGTACTTC	TRBV27	TRBJ2-4	TRBD1	NA
CASRAGAEPDTQYF	TGTGCCAGCCGAGCGGGGGCTGAACCAGATACGCAGTATTTT	TRBV6-1	TRBJ2-3	TRBD2	large
CASSYSSPGLGGEAFF	TGTGCCAGCAGTTACTCCTCCCCCGGTCTAGGGGGTGAAGCTTTCTTT	TRBV6-6	TRBJ1-1	NA	NA
CASSSILAGGGETQYF	TGTGCCAGCAGCTCGATACTAGCGGGGGGAGGGGAGACCCAGTACTTC	TRBV5-4	TRBJ2-5	TRBD2	medium-sized
CSAATAGNTEAFF	TGCAGCGCAGCGACGGCAGGGAACACTGAAGCTTTCTTT	TRBV29-1	TRBJ1-1	NA	medium-sized
CASSPELAGEPGELFF	TGCGCCAGCAGCCCGGAATTGGCAGGGGAGCCCGGGGAGCTGTTTTTT	TRBV5-1	TRBJ2-2	NA	NA
CASSPFKETQYF	TGCGCCAGCAGCCCCTTTAAAGAGACCCAGTACTTC	TRBV6-6	TRBJ2-5	NA	NA
CASRQSGDTQYF	TGTGCCTCACGACAGTCAGGAGATACGCAGTATTTT	TRBV19	TRBJ2-3	NA	large
CASSLGVVGANVLTF	TGTGCCAGCAGTTTGGGGGTGGTCGGGGCCAACGTCCTGACTTTC	TRBV27	TRBJ2-6	NA	large
CSVARLAGGRQGDEQFF	TGCAGCGTTGCACGACTAGCGGGAGGGCGTCAGGGGGATGAGCAGTTCTTC	TRBV29-1	TRBJ2-1	TRBD2	large
CASSQTAYEQYF	TGTGCCAGCAGCCAAACAGCCTACGAGCAGTACTTC	TRBV14	TRBJ2-7	NA	large
CASRRAAAVGQGGFF	TGTGCCAGCAGACGAGCCGCTGCGGTGGGCCAAGGAGGTTTCTTT	TRBV6-5	TRBJ1-1	NA	NA
CASSLVGGTVYGYTF	TGTGCCAGCAGCTTAGTAGGAGGGACCGTATATGGCTACACCTTC	TRBV7-9	TRBJ1-2	NA	NA
CASGQEDDSYNEQFF	TGTGCCAGCGGCCAGGAGGACGACTCCTACAATGAGCAGTTCTTC	TRBV9	TRBJ2-1	NA	NA
CASSLNFAGEVETQYF	TGCGCCAGCAGCTTGAACTTCGCAGGGGAGGTGGAGACCCAGTACTTC	TRBV5-1	TRBJ2-5	NA	NA
CSVGPGGGGYTF	TGCAGCGTTGGCCCGGGGGGGGGCGGCTACACCTTC	TRBV29-1	TRBJ1-2	NA	NA
CAIRRDGDNSPLHF	TGTGCCATAAGAAGGGACGGAGATAATTCACCCCTCCACTTT	TRBV10-3	TRBJ1-6	NA	medium-sized
CASSLTGEQPQHF	TGTGCCAGCAGCTTGACAGGGGAGCAGCCCCAGCATTTT	TRBV7-2	TRBJ1-5	TRBD1	few
CASSGGNEKLFF	TGTGCCAGCAGCGGGGGTAATGAAAAACTGTTTTTT	TRBV7-9	TRBJ1-4	NA	NA
CASSPDLAGEPGELFF	TGCGCCAGCAGCCCGGACTTGGCAGGGGAGCCCGGGGAGCTGTTTTTT	TRBV5-1	TRBJ2-2	NA	NA
CASSGEKLFF	TGTGCCAGCAGTGGCGAAAAACTGTTTTTT	TRBV6-1	TRBJ1-4	NA	few
CASSPLYEQYF	TGTGCCAGCAGTCCGCTCTACGAGCAGTACTTC	TRBV6-2/TRBV6-3	TRBJ2-7	NA	NA
CASRGGANTGELFF	TGTGCCAGTAGAGGCGGGGCCAACACCGGGGAGCTGTTTTTT	TRBV19	TRBJ2-2	NA	large
CASSLILQGNTEAFF	TGTGCCAGCAGTTTGATATTGCAGGGGAACACTGAAGCTTTCTTT	TRBV6-6	TRBJ1-1	NA	few
CSARTTGGLTDTQYF	TGCAGTGCTAGAACGACAGGGGGTCTCACAGATACGCAGTATTTT	TRBV20-1	TRBJ2-3	TRBD1	NA
CASNSIEYEQYF	TGTGCCAGCAATAGTATTGAGTACGAGCAGTACTTC	TRBV27	TRBJ2-7	NA	NA
CASSATKRVSTEAFF	TGTGCCAGTAGTGCGACGAAGAGGGTATCCACTGAAGCTTTCTTT	TRBV19	TRBJ1-1	NA	NA
CASSPFPLGGNSPLHF	TGTGCCAGCTCACCATTCCCTCTGGGCGGGAATTCACCCCTCCACTTT	TRBV18	TRBJ1-6	NA	few
CAIVTEYGYTF	TGTGCCATCGTAACGGAGTATGGCTACACCTTC	TRBV10-3	TRBJ1-2	NA	few
CASSLGYNLDTQYF	TGTGCCAGCAGCTTAGGGTATAATCTAGATACGCAGTATTTT	TRBV7-2	TRBJ2-3	NA	medium-sized
CASQGGERQTTEAFF	TGTGCCAGCCAGGGGGGGGAACGGCAAACCACTGAAGCTTTCTTT	TRBV27	TRBJ1-1	TRBD1	medium-sized
CASSRSGTGVGEQYF	TGTGCCAGCAGTCGTTCCGGGACAGGTGTCGGCGAGCAGTACTTC	TRBV6-5	TRBJ2-7	TRBD1	few
CASSFGSTDTQYF	TGTGCCAGCAGTTTCGGCAGTACAGATACGCAGTATTTT	TRBV28	TRBJ2-3	NA	few
CATSRVVGSNEQFF	TGTGCCACCAGCAGAGTGGTGGGCTCCAATGAGCAGTTCTTC	TRBV15	TRBJ2-1	NA	large
CASSKALRLAGVVGPEQYF	TGTGCCAGCAGCAAAGCGCTTCGGCTAGCGGGAGTCGTTGGTCCCGAGCAGTACTTC	TRBV21-1	TRBJ2-7	NA	few
CASRGGANVLTF	TGTGCCAGTAGAGGCGGGGCCAACGTCCTGACTTTC	TRBV19	TRBJ2-6	NA	NA
CASSRVTGGAVTGELFF	TGTGCCAGCAGTAGGGTTACAGGGGGCGCCGTCACCGGGGAGCTGTTTTTT	TRBV6-2/TRBV6-3	TRBJ2-2	TRBD1	large
CSARDLMNSQTEQYF	TGCAGTGCTAGAGATCTAATGAATTCTCAAACGGAGCAGTACTTC	TRBV20-1	TRBJ2-7	NA	NA
CASSESLGRNEQFF	TGCGCCAGCAGTGAGTCTCTAGGGCGCAATGAGCAGTTCTTC	TRBV10-1	TRBJ2-1	NA	NA
CASSEGRGLSNYGYTF	TGTGCCAGCAGTGAAGGCAGGGGGCTCTCTAACTATGGCTACACCTTC	TRBV6-1	TRBJ1-2	TRBD1	medium-sized
CASSESLGRNKQFF	TGCGCCAGCAGTGAGTCTCTAGGGCGCAATAAGCAGTTCTTC	TRBV10-1	TRBJ2-1	NA	once
CASSPRDRGVEQYF	TGTGCCAGCAGTCCCCGGGACAGGGGCGTCGAGCAGTACTTC	TRBV27	TRBJ2-7	TRBD1	medium-sized
CASSPSSTGGFFSNQPQHF	TGTGCCAGCTCACCCTCTTCGACAGGGGGCTTTTTTAGCAATCAGCCCCAGCATTTT	TRBV18	TRBJ1-5	TRBD1	few